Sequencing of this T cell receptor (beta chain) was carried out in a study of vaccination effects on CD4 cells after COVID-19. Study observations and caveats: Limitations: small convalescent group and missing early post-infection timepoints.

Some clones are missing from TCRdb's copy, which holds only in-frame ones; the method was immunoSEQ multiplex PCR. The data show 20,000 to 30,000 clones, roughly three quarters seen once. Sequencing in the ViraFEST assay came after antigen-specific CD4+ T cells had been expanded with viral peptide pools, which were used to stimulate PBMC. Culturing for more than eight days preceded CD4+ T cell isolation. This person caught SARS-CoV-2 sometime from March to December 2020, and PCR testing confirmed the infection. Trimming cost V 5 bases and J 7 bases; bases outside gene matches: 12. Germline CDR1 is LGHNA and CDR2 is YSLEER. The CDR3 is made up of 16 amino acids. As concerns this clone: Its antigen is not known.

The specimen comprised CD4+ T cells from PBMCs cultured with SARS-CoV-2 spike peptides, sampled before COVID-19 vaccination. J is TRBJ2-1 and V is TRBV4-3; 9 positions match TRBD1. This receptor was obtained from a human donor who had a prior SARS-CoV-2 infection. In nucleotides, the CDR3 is TGCGCCAGCAGCGTAACCGGGACAGGGAACAGGAATGAGCAGTTCTTC. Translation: CASSVTGTGNRNEQFF.